What follows describes a single TCR beta chain. Its cognate antigen is unknown. The ends were cut back, 3 bases at V and 4 bases at J, with 12 bases in the middle. Per germline, CDR1 MNHEY and CDR2 SMNVEV (reference sequence). The CDR3 runs to 15 residues. Naive CD8 cells lacked CD45RO, underwent positive selection for CCR7 and left out terminally differentiated effector memory CD45RA+ cells. TCRdb's copy holds only in-frame clones and misses some; the assay was immunoSEQ multiplex PCR. The data contain 660,000 or so clones, roughly 95% of them singletons. The sample is drawn from a study of shared clonotypes between healthy human individuals. Overall study results and limits: When compared with the clonotypes that were shared by all four sorted-subset donors, the non-shared clonotypes turned out to have lower generation probabilities.

V gene TRBV27 combines with J gene TRBJ2-2, with D tentatively TRBD1 or TRBD2 (5 bases each). The receptor was derived from a woman in her twenties or thirties in good health. Material for sequencing was naive CD8+ T cells sorted from blood. The CDR3, as DNA: TGTGCCAGCAGTTTGGGGGACGGGTTCACCGGGGAGCTGTTTTTT. Amino acids: CASSLGDGFTGELFF.